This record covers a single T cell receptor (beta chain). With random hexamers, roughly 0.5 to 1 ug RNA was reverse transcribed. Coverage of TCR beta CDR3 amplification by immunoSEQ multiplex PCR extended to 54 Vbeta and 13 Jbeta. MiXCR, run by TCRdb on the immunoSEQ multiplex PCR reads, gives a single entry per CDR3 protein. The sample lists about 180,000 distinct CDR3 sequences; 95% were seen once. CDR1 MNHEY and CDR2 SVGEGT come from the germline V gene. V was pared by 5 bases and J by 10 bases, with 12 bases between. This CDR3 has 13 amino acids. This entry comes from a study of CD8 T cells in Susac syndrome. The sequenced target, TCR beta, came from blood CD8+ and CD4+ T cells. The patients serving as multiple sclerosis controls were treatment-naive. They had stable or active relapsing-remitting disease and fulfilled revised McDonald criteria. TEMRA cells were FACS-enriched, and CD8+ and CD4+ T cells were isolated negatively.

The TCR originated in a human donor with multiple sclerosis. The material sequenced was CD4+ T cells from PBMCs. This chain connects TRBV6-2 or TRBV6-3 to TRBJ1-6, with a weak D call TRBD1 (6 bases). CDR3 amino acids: CASSGQLESPLHF. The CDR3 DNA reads TGTGCCAGCAGTGGACAGCTGGAGTCACCCCTCCACTTT.